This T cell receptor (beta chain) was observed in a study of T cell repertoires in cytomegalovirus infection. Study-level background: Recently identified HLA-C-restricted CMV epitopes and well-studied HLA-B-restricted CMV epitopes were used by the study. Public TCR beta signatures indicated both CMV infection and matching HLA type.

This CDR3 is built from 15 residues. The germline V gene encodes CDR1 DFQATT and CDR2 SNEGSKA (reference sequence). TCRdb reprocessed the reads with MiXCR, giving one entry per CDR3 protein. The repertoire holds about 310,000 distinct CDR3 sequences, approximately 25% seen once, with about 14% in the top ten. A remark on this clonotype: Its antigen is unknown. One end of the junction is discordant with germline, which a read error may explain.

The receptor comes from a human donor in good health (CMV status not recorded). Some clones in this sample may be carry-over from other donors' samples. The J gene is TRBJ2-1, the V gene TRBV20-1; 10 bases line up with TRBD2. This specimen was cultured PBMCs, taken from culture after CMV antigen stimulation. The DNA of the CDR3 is TGCAGTGCTAGAGCTAGCGGGAGATGGGACAATGAGCAGTTATTC. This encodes CSARASGRWDNEQLF.